A single sample gave rise to the 5 T cell receptor beta chains below, sequenced in a study of Ad26.COV2.S vaccination and SARS-CoV-2 variants. Here immunoSEQ multiplex PCR was the method, and the copy in TCRdb shows in-frame clones only, minus some. This sample has 250,000 to 300,000 clones, with approximately 87% found just once. Documented treatment: some 20 received Ad26.COV2.S at low or high dose, single or two shots; 5 received placebo; per-sample allocation not given. At day 63 after the first vaccine or placebo injection, samples were drawn. The sample consisted of peripheral blood, taken in a trial of Ad26.COV2.S vaccine versus placebo. The receptor source for this set is a person between 18 and 59 years old who received the Ad26.COV2.S COVID-19 vaccine or a placebo.

CDR3 DNA sequence: TGTGCCAGCAGGCCGGGACAGGGGATTTTAAACACTGAAGCTTTCTTT. Translated, it gives CASRPGQGILNTEAFF. The V gene is TRBV6-4, the J gene TRBJ1-1, with 10 positions matching TRBD1. Germline lookup yields CDR1 MRHNA and CDR2 SNTAGT. The trim removed 6 bases at V and 2 bases at J, leaving 9 bases unmatched. CDR3 length equals 16 residues.

This chain connects TRBV6-2 or TRBV6-3 to TRBJ2-1, with 11 bases lining up with TRBD2. J was trimmed by 9 bases and V by 5 bases; bases with no gene match: 12. The CDR3 has 16 residues. CDR1 MNHEY and CDR2 SVGEGT come from the germline V gene. The CDR3 is CASSVLELAGATEQFF. CDR3 coding DNA: TGTGCCAGCAGTGTATTGGAACTAGCGGGGGCCACTGAGCAGTTCTTC.

This sequence joins TRBV5-6 and TRBJ1-5; possibly TRBD1 for D (5 bases). Per germline, CDR1 SGHDT and CDR2 YYEEEE. The CDR3 runs to 17 residues. V lost 3 bases and J lost 0, with 16 bases in between. Here the CDR3 reads CASSSTGEGYSNQPQHF. The CDR3 coding sequence is TGTGCCAGCAGCTCCACGGGGGAGGGATATAGCAATCAGCCCCAGCATTTT.

This clone was found a few times. The chain carries TRBV18 and TRBJ1-5; D gene unclear. The germline CDR1 and CDR2 sequences are KGHSH and LQKENI. V lost 3 bases, J lost 0 bases, and 6 bases lay in between. The CDR3 spans 14 residues. The CDR3: CASSPIYSNQPQHF. In DNA, the CDR3 is TGTGCCAGCTCACCTATATATAGCAATCAGCCCCAGCATTTT.

V gene TRBV3-1 (or the pseudogene TRBV3-2) combines with J gene TRBJ1-2, with TRBD1 matching 11 bases. V was pared by 3 bases and J by 4 bases, with 4 bases of the junction left unmatched. This CDR3 contains 15 residues. The germline CDR1 and CDR2 sequences are LGHDT and YNNKEL (reference sequence). The DNA for the CDR3 is TGTGCCAGCAGCCAGGCCGGGACAGGGGGCTATGGCTACACCTTC. This gives the protein CASSQAGTGGYGYTF.